Given below is one T cell receptor (beta chain) in context. This CDR3 has 13 residues. The V segment lost 5 bases and the J segment 7 bases; nucleotides outside the gene matches: 4. Using immunoSEQ multiplex PCR, the repertoire was profiled, and TCRdb retains in-frame clones only, with some absent. This sample has more than 70,000 clones, with approximately 90% found just once. The data derive from a study of T cell responses to AZD1222 COVID-19 vaccine. V gene TRBV12-3 or TRBV12-4 combines with J gene TRBJ1-5, with 8 bases matching TRBD1. The TCR was taken from an adult who received the AZD1222 COVID-19 vaccine. Source: peripheral blood, taken 28 days after the second AZD1222 dose. In DNA form, the CDR3 reads TGTGCCAGCAGTACACAGGGGGGACAGCCCCAGCATTTT. This sequence encodes CASSTQGGQPQHF.